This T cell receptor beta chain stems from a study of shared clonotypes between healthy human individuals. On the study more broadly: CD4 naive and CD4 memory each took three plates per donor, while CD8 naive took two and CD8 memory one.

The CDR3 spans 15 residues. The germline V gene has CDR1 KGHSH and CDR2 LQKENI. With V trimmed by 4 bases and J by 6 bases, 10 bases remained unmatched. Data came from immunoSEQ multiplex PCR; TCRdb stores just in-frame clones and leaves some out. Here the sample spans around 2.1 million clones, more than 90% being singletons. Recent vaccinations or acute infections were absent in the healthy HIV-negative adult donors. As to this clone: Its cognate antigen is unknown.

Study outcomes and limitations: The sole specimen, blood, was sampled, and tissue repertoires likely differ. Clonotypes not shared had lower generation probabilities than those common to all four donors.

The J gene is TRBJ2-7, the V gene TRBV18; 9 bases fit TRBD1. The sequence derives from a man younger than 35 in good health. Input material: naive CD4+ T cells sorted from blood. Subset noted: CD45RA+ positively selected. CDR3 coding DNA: TGTGCCAGCTCACAGAACGGACAGGGGATTGCCGAGCAGTACTTC. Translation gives CASSQNGQGIAEQYF.